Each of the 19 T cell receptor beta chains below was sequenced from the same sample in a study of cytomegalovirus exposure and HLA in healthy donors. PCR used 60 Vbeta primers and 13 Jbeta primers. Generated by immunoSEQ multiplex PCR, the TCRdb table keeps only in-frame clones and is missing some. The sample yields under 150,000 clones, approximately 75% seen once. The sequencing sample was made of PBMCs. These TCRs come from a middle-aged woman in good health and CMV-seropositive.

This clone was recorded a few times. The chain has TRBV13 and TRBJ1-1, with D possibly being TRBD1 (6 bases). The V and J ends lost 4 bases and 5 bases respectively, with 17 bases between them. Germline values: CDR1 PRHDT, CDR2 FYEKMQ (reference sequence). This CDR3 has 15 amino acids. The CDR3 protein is CASSSTNRVGTEAFF. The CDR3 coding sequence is TGTGCCAGCAGCTCAACCAACAGGGTGGGGACTGAAGCTTTCTTT.

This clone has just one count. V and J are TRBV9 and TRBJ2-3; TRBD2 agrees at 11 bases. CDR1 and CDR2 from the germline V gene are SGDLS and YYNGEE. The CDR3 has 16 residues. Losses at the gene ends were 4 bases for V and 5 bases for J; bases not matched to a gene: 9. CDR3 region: CASSPLGLADRDTQYF. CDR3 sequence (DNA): TGTGCCAGCAGCCCACTGGGACTAGCGGACCGAGATACGCAGTATTTT.

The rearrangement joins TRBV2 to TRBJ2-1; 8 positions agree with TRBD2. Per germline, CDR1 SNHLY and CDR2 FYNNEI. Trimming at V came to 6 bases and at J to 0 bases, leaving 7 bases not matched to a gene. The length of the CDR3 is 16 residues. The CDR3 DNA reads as TGTGCCAGCAGCCTTGACAGCGGGAGCTCCTACAATGAGCAGTTCTTC. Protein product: CASSLDSGSSYNEQFF.

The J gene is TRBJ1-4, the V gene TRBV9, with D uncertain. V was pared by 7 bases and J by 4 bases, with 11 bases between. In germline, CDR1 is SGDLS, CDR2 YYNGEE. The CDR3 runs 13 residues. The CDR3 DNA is TGTGCCAGCGGCTCCGGGGATAATGAAAAACTGTTTTTT. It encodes CASGSGDNEKLFF.

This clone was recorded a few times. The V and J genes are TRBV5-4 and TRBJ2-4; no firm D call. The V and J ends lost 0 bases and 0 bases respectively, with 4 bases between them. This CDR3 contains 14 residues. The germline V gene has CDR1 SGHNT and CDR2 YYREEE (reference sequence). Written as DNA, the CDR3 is TGTGCCAGCAGCTTGGATCTAGCCAAAAACATTCAGTACTTC. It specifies CASSLDLAKNIQYF. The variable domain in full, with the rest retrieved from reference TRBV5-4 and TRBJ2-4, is ETGVTQSPTHLIKTRGQQVTLRCSSQSGHNTVSWYQQALGQGPQFIFQYYREEENGRGNFPPRFSGLQFPNYSSELNVNALELDDSALYLCASSLDLAKNIQYFGAGTRLSVL.

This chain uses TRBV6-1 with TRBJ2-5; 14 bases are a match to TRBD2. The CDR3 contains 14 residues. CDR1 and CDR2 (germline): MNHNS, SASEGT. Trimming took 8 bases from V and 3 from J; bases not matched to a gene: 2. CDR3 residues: CASEGLAGEETQYF. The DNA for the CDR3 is TGTGCCAGCGAGGGACTAGCGGGAGAAGAGACCCAGTACTTC.

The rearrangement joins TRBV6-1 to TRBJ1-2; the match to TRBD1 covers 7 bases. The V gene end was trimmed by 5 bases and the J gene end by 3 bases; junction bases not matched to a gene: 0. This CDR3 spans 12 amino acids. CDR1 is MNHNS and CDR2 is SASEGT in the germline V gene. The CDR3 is CASSQGDYGYTF. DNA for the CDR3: TGTGCCAGCAGTCAGGGGGACTATGGCTACACCTTC.

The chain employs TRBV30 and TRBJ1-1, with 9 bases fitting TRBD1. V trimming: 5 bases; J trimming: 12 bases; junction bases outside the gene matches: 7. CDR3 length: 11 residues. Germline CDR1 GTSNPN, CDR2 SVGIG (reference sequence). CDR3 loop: CAWGEGQGSFF. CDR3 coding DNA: TGTGCCTGGGGGGAGGGACAGGGTTCTTTCTTT. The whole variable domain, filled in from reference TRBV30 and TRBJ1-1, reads SQTIHQWPATLVQPVGSPLSLECTVEGTSNPNLYWYRQAAGRGLQLLFYSVGIGQISSEVPQNLSASRPQDRQFILSSKKLLLSDSGFYLCAWGEGQGSFFGQGTRLTVV.

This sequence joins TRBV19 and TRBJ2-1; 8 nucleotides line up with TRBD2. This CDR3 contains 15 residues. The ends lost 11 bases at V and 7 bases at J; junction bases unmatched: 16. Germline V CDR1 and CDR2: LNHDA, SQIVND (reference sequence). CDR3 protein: CASRSHGRALNEQFF. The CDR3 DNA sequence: TGTGCCTCAAGGTCCCACGGGAGGGCTCTTAATGAGCAGTTCTTC.

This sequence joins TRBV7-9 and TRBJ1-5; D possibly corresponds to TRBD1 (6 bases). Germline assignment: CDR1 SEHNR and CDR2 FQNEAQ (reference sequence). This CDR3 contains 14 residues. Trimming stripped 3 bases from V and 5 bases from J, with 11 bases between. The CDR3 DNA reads TGTGCCAGCAGCTTTGGGGGGGCGCATCAGCCCCAGCATTTT. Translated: CASSFGGAHQPQHF.

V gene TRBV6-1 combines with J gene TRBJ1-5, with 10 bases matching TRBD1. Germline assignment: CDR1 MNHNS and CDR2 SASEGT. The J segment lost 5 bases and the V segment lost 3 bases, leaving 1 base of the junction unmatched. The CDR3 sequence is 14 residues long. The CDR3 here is CASSDGTGDQPQHF. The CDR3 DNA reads TGTGCCAGCAGTGATGGGACAGGGGATCAGCCCCAGCATTTT.

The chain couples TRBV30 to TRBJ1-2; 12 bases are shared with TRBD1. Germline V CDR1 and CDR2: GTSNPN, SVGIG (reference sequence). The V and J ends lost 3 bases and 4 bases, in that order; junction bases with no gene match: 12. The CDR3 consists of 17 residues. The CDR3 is CAWRSPGQGAQGYGYTF. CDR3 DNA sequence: TGTGCCTGGAGATCACCGGGACAGGGGGCCCAAGGCTATGGCTACACCTTC.

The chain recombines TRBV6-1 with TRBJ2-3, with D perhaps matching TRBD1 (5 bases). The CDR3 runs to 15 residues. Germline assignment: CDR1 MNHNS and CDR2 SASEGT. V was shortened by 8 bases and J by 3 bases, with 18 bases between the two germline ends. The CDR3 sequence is CASQSGIGGTDTQYF. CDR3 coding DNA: TGTGCCAGCCAATCAGGGATTGGTGGGACAGATACGCAGTATTTT.

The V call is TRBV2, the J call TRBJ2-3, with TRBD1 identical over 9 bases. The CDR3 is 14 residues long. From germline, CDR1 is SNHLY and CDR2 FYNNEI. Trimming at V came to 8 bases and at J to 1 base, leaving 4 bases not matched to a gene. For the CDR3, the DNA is TGTGCCAGCGTACGGGACAGGGGCACAGATACGCAGTATTTT. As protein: CASVRDRGTDTQYF. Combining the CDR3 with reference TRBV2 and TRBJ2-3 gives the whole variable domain EPEVTQTPSHQVTQMGQEVILRCVPISNHLYFYWYRQILGQKVEFLVSFYNNEISEKSEIFDDQFSVERPDGSNFTLKIRSTKLEDSAMYFCASVRDRGTDTQYFGPGTRLTVL.

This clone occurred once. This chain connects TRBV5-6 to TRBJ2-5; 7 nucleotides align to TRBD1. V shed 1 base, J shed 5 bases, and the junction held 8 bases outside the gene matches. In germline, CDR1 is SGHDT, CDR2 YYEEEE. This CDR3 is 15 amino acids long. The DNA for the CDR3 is TGTGCCAGCAGCTTGAGGTCGACAGGGCTGGAGACCCAGTACTTC. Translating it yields CASSLRSTGLETQYF.

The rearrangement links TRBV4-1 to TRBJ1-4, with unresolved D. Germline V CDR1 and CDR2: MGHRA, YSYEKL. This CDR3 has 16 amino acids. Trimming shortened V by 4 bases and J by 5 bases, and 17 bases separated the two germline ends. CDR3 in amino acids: CASSPVPRAGNEKLFF. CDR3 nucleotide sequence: TGCGCCAGCAGCCCCGTCCCACGCGCCGGGAATGAAAAACTGTTTTTT.

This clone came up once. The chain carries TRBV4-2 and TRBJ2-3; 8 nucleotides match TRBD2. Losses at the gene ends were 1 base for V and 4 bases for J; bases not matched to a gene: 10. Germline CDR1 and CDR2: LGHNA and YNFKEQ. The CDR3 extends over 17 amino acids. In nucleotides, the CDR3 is TGTGCCAGCAGCCAAGCCCCCGGGACTAGGAGCCCAGATACGCAGTATTTT. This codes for CASSQAPGTRSPDTQYF.

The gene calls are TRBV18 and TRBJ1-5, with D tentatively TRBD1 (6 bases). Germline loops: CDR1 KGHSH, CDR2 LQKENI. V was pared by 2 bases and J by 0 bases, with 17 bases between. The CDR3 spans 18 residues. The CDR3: CASSPFPGASGSNQPQHF. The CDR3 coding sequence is TGTGCCAGCTCACCATTCCCAGGGGCCTCGGGTAGCAATCAGCCCCAGCATTTT.

The CDR3 spells CASTSHGGGEQYF. The DNA of the CDR3 is TGTGCCAGCACCTCCCATGGGGGGGGCGAGCAGTACTTC. This sequence joins TRBV28 and TRBJ2-7; 7 bases agree with TRBD2. This CDR3 contains 13 residues. CDR1 is MDHEN and CDR2 is SYDVKM in the germline V gene. The trim removed 7 bases at V and 6 bases at J, leaving 9 bases unmatched.